The 31 T cell receptor beta chains listed next were all sequenced from one sample in a study of low-dose radiotherapy and immunotherapy resistance in tumors. Primers used for first-strand cDNA, a TRAV- and TRBV-specific set, covered both alpha and beta chains. TCRs were amplified for 20 to 25 PCR cycles with a constant-region primer and V-primer adapter. Via MiXCR, TCRdb re-called the reads, giving one row per CDR3 protein. Here the sample spans about 58,000 distinct CDR3 sequences, about 23% being singletons. The time point was: after trial treatment. The treatment is: LDRT plus nivolumab, ipilimumab, low-dose cyclophosphamide and aspirin (RACIN trial). The sequenced sample was PBMCs, obtained after low-dose radiotherapy plus immunotherapy. The receptors stem from a male donor with prostate cancer.

The sample holds many counts of this clonotype. This chain links TRBV18 with TRBJ2-7; D is uncertain. The germline V gene encodes CDR1 KGHSH and CDR2 LQKENI. This CDR3 has 11 amino acids. Trimming removed 0 bases from V and 6 bases from J, with 3 bases in between. DNA for the CDR3: TGTGCCAGCTCACCACCGTTCGAGCAGTACTTC. This codes for CASSPPFEQYF.

This chain links TRBV5-5 with TRBJ2-7; the match to TRBD1 covers 9 bases. V shed 0 bases and J 4 bases; nucleotides not matched to a gene: 8. Germline CDR1 reads SGHKS; CDR2 reads YYEKEE (reference sequence). CDR3 length: 16 amino acids. The CDR3 nucleotides read TGTGCCAGCAGCTTGGCCTCGGGGACAGGGCCTTACGAGCAGTACTTC. It is translated as CASSLASGTGPYEQYF.

This clonotype was observed many times. J is TRBJ2-2 and V is TRBV5-1; D not certain. With 1 base removed from V and 2 bases from J, the gap between germline ends came to 0 bases. The CDR3 totals 12 residues. Germline values: CDR1 SGHRS, CDR2 YFSETQ. The CDR3 region is CASSLNTGELFF. The CDR3 DNA sequence: TGCGCCAGCAGCTTGAACACCGGGGAGCTGTTTTTT.

This clonotype has at least ten counts. The chain carries TRBV15 and TRBJ2-2; D is unclear. The CDR3 loop spans 16 amino acids. V was shortened by 3 bases and J by 0 bases, with 11 bases between the two germline ends. Germline CDR1 LNHNV, CDR2 YYDKDF (reference sequence). The DNA for the CDR3 is TGTGCCACCAGCAGTTCATCTGGAGCGAACACCGGGGAGCTGTTTTTT. Its translation: CATSSSSGANTGELFF.

The table lists this clonotype with many counts. The rearrangement joins TRBV2 to TRBJ1-6; D gene ambiguous. The CDR3 contains 15 residues. Germline V gives CDR1 SNHLY, CDR2 FYNNEI. V dropped 2 bases and J dropped 2 bases, with 7 bases sitting between them. CDR3 coding DNA: TGTGCCAGCAGTGAAAACAACCCCTATAATTCACCCCTCCACTTT. Translation gives CASSENNPYNSPLHF.

About this clonotype itself: A far larger clone differs by one base, so this is likely a read error. V and J are TRBV11-2 and TRBJ2-1; either TRBD1 or TRBD2 may supply D (5 bases each). Germline V gives CDR1 SGHAT, CDR2 FQNNGV. The CDR3 has 13 amino acids. As DNA, the CDR3 is TGTACCATCACCCCGGGGCCCTACAATGAGCAGTTCTTC. It yields the protein CTITPGPYNEQFF. Drawing the rest from reference TRBV11-2 and TRBJ2-1, the complete variable domain is EAGVAQSPRYKIIEKRQSVAFWCNPISGHATLYWYQQILGQGPKLLIQFQNNGVVDDSQLPKDRFSAERLKGVDSTLKIQPAKLEDSAVYLCTITPGPYNEQFFGPGTRLTVL.

V is TRBV23-1 and J is TRBJ2-7, with 7 bases lining up with TRBD1. TRBV23-1 is classed as an ORF, of uncertain function. This CDR3 has 15 amino acids. Trimming removed 6 bases from V and 3 bases from J; junction bases left unmatched: 11. The CDR3 reads CASRQKGQAYYEQYF. DNA of the CDR3: TGCGCCAGCAGACAAAAAGGACAGGCATACTACGAGCAGTACTTC.

This clonotype was found many times. This chain connects TRBV20-1 to TRBJ1-2; D unresolved. The CDR3 is 12 amino acids. Trimming shortened V by 5 bases and J by 6 bases, and 13 bases separated the two germline ends. Germline loops: CDR1 DFQATT, CDR2 SNEGSKA (reference sequence). This chain's CDR3 is CSAYWRLDGYTF. In DNA form, the CDR3 reads TGCAGTGCTTACTGGAGGTTAGATGGCTACACCTTC.

This clonotype was observed a few times. This probably arose from a read error, given a far larger clone one base away. The chain has TRBV4-2 and TRBJ2-7, with 10 bases that match TRBD2. The CDR3 consists of 15 residues. The trim removed 6 bases at V and 7 bases at J, leaving 12 bases unmatched. From germline, CDR1 is LGHNA and CDR2 YNFKEQ. The CDR3 loop is CASRERGGLVNEQYF. The CDR3 DNA reads as TGTGCCAGCAGAGAGCGGGGGGGCCTGGTCAATGAGCAGTACTTC.

This chain connects TRBV7-2 to TRBJ2-1; no clear D gene. The CDR3 runs 14 residues. Trimming removed 2 bases from V and 5 bases from J, with 10 bases in between. In germline, CDR1 is SGHTA, CDR2 FQGNSA. The CDR3 DNA sequence: TGTGCCAGCAGCTTAAGGCAGAGAGACAATGAGCAGTTCTTC. This sequence encodes CASSLRQRDNEQFF.

In this sample, this clonotype turned up many times. The chain carries TRBV5-1 and TRBJ2-3; TRBD2 matches at 8 bases. With 1 base clipped from V and 1 base from J, the junction kept 2 bases outside the gene matches. The CDR3 length is 15 residues. The germline gives CDR1 SGHRS, CDR2 YFSETQ. CDR3 DNA: TGCGCCAGCAGCTTGTCGGGAGGGGGCACAGATACGCAGTATTTT. This sequence encodes CASSLSGGGTDTQYF.

This clonotype was recorded many times. The chain has TRBV2 and TRBJ1-6; 7 bases match TRBD1. Per the germline V gene, CDR1 is SNHLY and CDR2 is FYNNEI. The CDR3 length is 15 residues. Trimming removed 6 bases from V and 6 bases from J; junction bases left unmatched: 8. The CDR3 nucleotides read TGTGCCAGCAGGACAACAGGGGTTAGTAATTCACCCCTCCACTTT. Residues: CASRTTGVSNSPLHF.

In the case of this clonotype: A much larger clone differs from this one at a single base, so this may be a read error. The V gene is TRBV15, the J gene TRBJ2-7; tentatively, D is TRBD1 (5 bases). Germline V lookup: CDR1 LNHNV, CDR2 YYDKDF (reference sequence). The CDR3 runs 14 residues. This chain's CDR3 is CAISRDSTYYEQYF. CDR3 nucleotides: TGTGCCATCAGCCGCGACAGCACATACTACGAGCAGTACTTC.

This clonotype was seen at least ten times. This chain connects TRBV28 to TRBJ1-1, with D possibly TRBD1 on 5 matching bases. The germline V gene has CDR1 MDHEN and CDR2 SYDVKM. The V end was cut by 6 bases, the J end by 7 bases, with 21 bases between. The CDR3 loop spans 15 amino acids. CDR3 bases: TGTGCCAGCAGGGCGGCCGGGGGGTCCCTCCGTGAAGCTTTCTTT. Its translation is CASRAAGGSLREAFF.

Many counts were recorded for this clonotype. This chain joins TRBV5-6 and TRBJ2-1, with TRBD2 identical over 8 bases. V gave up 2 bases and J gave up 4 bases; unmatched junction bases: 5. Germline V gene lookup returns CDR1 SGHDT and CDR2 YYEEEE. The CDR3 covers 15 residues. CDR3 protein: CASSFGGRTYNEQFF. The DNA for the CDR3 is TGTGCCAGCAGCTTCGGCGGGAGGACATACAATGAGCAGTTCTTC.

This clonotype has at least ten counts. The chain recombines TRBV9 with TRBJ2-2; 8 nucleotides match TRBD1. V lost 2 bases, J lost 7 bases, and 7 bases stayed unmatched. In germline, CDR1 is SGDLS, CDR2 YYNGEE. CDR3 length: 15 residues. The CDR3 reads CASSVSGGAGGELFF. For the CDR3, the DNA is TGTGCCAGCAGCGTGTCAGGGGGCGCCGGCGGGGAGCTGTTTTTT.

This clonotype was detected ten times or more. V is TRBV29-1 and J is TRBJ1-2; 7 bases are a match to TRBD1. Germline loops: CDR1 SQVTM, CDR2 ANQGSEA. V lost 2 bases to trimming and J lost 4 bases; unmatched junction nucleotides: 7. This CDR3 region has 14 residues. The CDR3 DNA reads as TGCAGCGTTGAATACGGAACAGGGGTCTATGGCTACACCTTC. Translation: CSVEYGTGVYGYTF.

This clonotype was observed at least ten times. The chain links TRBV20-1 to TRBJ2-7; perhaps TRBD1 as D (6 bases). CDR1 is DFQATT and CDR2 is SNEGSKA in the germline V gene (reference sequence). V lost 5 bases to trimming and J lost 2 bases, with 13 bases between them. This CDR3 comprises 13 residues. The CDR3 is CSAFSTGTYEQYF. The CDR3 DNA sequence: TGCAGTGCTTTTTCGACAGGTACCTACGAGCAGTACTTC.

Sample share makes this clonotype medium-sized. The chain combines TRBV5-1 with TRBJ2-1; 8 nucleotides agree with TRBD2. The junction had 13 bases not matched to a gene; V was cut back by 4 bases and J by 7 bases. The CDR3 has 16 residues. Germline CDR1 reads SGHRS; CDR2 reads YFSETQ. CDR3 amino acids: CASSLQRGFGYNEQFF. CDR3 DNA: TGCGCCAGCAGCCTTCAGCGGGGGTTCGGGTATAATGAGCAGTTCTTC.

Worth noting for this clonotype: This likely reflects a read error, since a far larger clone is one base away. The chain is built from TRBV5-1 and TRBJ2-1; D remains unclear. The V gene lost 5 bases and the J gene lost 10 bases, with 10 bases spanning the gap. There are 11 residues in the CDR3. CDR1 and CDR2 from the germline V gene are SGHRS and YFSETQ. The DNA of the CDR3 is TGCGCCAGCAGGGAGACCTACGAGCAGTTCTTC. Translation gives CASRETYEQFF.

This clonotype is medium-sized (0.01 to 0.1%). The chain recombines TRBV11-2 with TRBJ2-5; D may be TRBD2 (5 bases). Trimming stripped 0 bases from V and 3 bases from J, with 14 bases between. In germline, CDR1 is SGHAT, CDR2 FQNNGV. The CDR3 contains 16 residues. CDR3 sequence reads: CASSLDLLTTKETQYF. Here the CDR3 DNA reads TGTGCCAGCAGCTTAGATCTGTTGACTACCAAAGAGACCCAGTACTTC.

In this sample, this clonotype turned up many times. This chain joins TRBV7-6 and TRBJ2-3, with 11 bases matching TRBD1. Germline V lookup: CDR1 SGHVS, CDR2 FNYEAQ. CDR3 length: 18 amino acids. The J segment lost 4 bases and the V segment lost 2 bases, leaving 11 bases of the junction unmatched. The CDR3 DNA follows: TGTGCCAGCAGCTTATATTCTTCCGGGACAGGGGGGGCAGATACGCAGTATTTT. It encodes CASSLYSSGTGGADTQYF.

This clonotype was observed at least ten times. The CDR3 region is CASSPRLVYGQFF. The CDR3 nucleotides read TGTGCCAGCAGCCCCAGACTAGTTTATGGGCAGTTCTTC. The rearrangement joins TRBV6-5 to TRBJ2-1; a possible D gene is TRBD2 (6 bases). The CDR3 contains 13 residues. Germline CDR1 reads MNHEY; CDR2 reads SVGAGI. V shed 6 bases and J shed 12 bases, with 18 bases lying between them.

This clonotype was seen repeatedly, ten times or more. The rearrangement joins TRBV6-1 to TRBJ1-1; TRBD1 matches at 10 bases. The CDR3 contains 14 residues. Germline V gene data show CDR1 as MNHNS and CDR2 as SASEGT. V shed 4 bases and J 3 bases; nucleotides not matched to a gene: 2. DNA for the CDR3: TGTGCCAGCAGTGCGGACAGGGGGGACACTGAAGCTTTCTTT. Protein: CASSADRGDTEAFF.

This clonotype was detected a few times. This rearrangement joins TRBV19 to TRBJ1-2, with D possibly matching TRBD1 (5 bases). In germline, CDR1 is LNHDA, CDR2 SQIVND (reference sequence). Trimming took off 4 bases at V and 9 bases at J, with 12 bases between the two ends. The CDR3 has 12 residues. In DNA, the CDR3 is TGTGCCAGTAGTACGGGAGCAGGGAGCTACACCTTC. Translating gives CASSTGAGSYTF.

A word on this clonotype: A far bigger clonotype differs at one base, so this is likely a read error. The chain recombines TRBV11-2 with TRBJ2-1; D gene ambiguous. Germline assignment: CDR1 SGHAT and CDR2 FQNNGV. Deletions cut 2 bases from V and 10 bases from J, with 12 bases between. The CDR3 spans 13 residues. CDR3 residues: CASSLSAVYEQFF. In DNA, the CDR3 is TGTGCCAGCAGCTTATCGGCAGTCTACGAGCAGTTCTTC.

In this sample, this clonotype turned up many times. The chain is built from TRBV6-1 and TRBJ1-2; 7 bases are shared with TRBD1. CDR3 length: 17 residues. With V trimmed by 5 bases and J by 5 bases, 17 bases remained unmatched. Germline V gene lookup returns CDR1 MNHNS and CDR2 SASEGT. CDR3 amino acids: CASSYTLPGAGGYGYTF. The CDR3 nucleotides are TGTGCCAGCAGTTACACACTTCCAGGCGCAGGGGGATATGGCTACACCTTC.

This clonotype was counted ten times or more. The J gene is TRBJ2-3, the V gene TRBV15, with D maybe TRBD1 (5 bases). The CDR3 length is 15 residues. Trimming shortened V by 0 bases and J by 8 bases, and 15 bases separated the two germline ends. Germline-derived CDR1 and CDR2 are LNHNV and YYDKDF (reference sequence). CDR3 loop: CATSRDLGRIGTQYF. CDR3 in DNA: TGTGCCACCAGCAGAGATCTGGGGCGGATTGGTACGCAGTATTTT.

Details on this clonotype: A far larger clone is off by one base, so a read error is likely. For the CDR3, the DNA is TGTGCCAGCAGCTTGGACACCAGCTCCTACAATGAGCAGTACTTC. This gives the protein CASSLDTSSYNEQYF. J is TRBJ2-7 and V is TRBV11-2, with D tentatively TRBD1 (5 bases). This CDR3 spans 15 amino acids. The germline V and J ends were trimmed by 3 bases and 7 bases, with 19 bases remaining between them. CDR1 is SGHAT and CDR2 is FQNNGV in the germline V gene.

This clonotype was observed at least ten times. This chain joins TRBV19 and TRBJ1-1, with 9 bases identical to TRBD1. Trimming at V came to 5 bases and at J to 5 bases, leaving 6 bases not matched to a gene. There are 14 residues in the CDR3. CDR1 LNHDA and CDR2 SQIVND come from the germline V gene (reference sequence). For the CDR3, the DNA is TGTGCCAGTAGTCCGACAGGGGGTAGGACTGAAGCTTTCTTT. Protein: CASSPTGGRTEAFF.

This clonotype has a count of ten or more. J is TRBJ1-1 and V is TRBV3-1, with D maybe TRBD1 (5 bases). Germline V gives CDR1 LGHDT, CDR2 YNNKEL (reference sequence). This CDR3 contains 12 residues. The V and J ends lost 5 bases and 4 bases respectively, with 8 bases between them. The CDR3: CASSAGPTEAFF. The CDR3 DNA follows: TGTGCCAGCAGCGCGGGACCCACTGAAGCTTTCTTT.